A selection of T cell receptor beta chains follows, all from one sample in a study of cytomegalovirus exposure and HLA in healthy donors. TCRdb's copy holds only in-frame clones and misses some; the assay was immunoSEQ multiplex PCR. The sample includes around 100,000 clones, around 61% of them seen just once. Material: PBMCs. Receptors originate from a woman in her fifties or sixties in good health and CMV-seronegative. Both conserved end residues are part of each CDR3. The D gene is left open where the match is weak. For some rows the clone size is stated as once, few or many, or as a class when expanded; others skip it.

v_call: TRBV7-9; d_call: .; clone_size: .; j_call: TRBJ2-1; cdr3_nt: TGTGCCAGCAGCTTAGGTCTCAGCCTTCAGGGCAATGAGCAGTTCTTC; cdr3_aa: CASSLGLSLQGNEQFF
v_call: TRBV18; d_call: .; clone_size: .; j_call: TRBJ2-6; cdr3_nt: TGTGCCAGCTCTCCCCCAGAGGGATCTGGGGCCAACGTCCTGACTTTC; cdr3_aa: CASSPPEGSGANVLTF
v_call: TRBV28; d_call: TRBD2; clone_size: .; j_call: TRBJ2-7; cdr3_nt: TGTGCCAGCAGTTTAGCGGGAGAAGGGGACGAGCAGTACTTC; cdr3_aa: CASSLAGEGDEQYF
v_call: TRBV7-9; d_call: TRBD1; clone_size: .; j_call: TRBJ1-1; cdr3_nt: TGTGCCAGCAGCTTAGGGGACAGGGATCACACTGAAGCTTTCTTT; cdr3_aa: CASSLGDRDHTEAFF
v_call: TRBV27; d_call: TRBD1; clone_size: .; j_call: TRBJ1-2; cdr3_nt: TGTGCCAGCAGTTCCGACAGGGCCCGATATGGCTACACCTTC; cdr3_aa: CASSSDRARYGYTF
v_call: TRBV5-1; d_call: .; clone_size: few; j_call: TRBJ2-7; cdr3_nt: TGCGCCAGCAGCCCGTCTAGCGTGAGCTCCTACGAGCAGTACTTC; cdr3_aa: CASSPSSVSSYEQYF
v_call: TRBV10-2; d_call: .; clone_size: .; j_call: TRBJ2-5; cdr3_nt: TGCGCCAGCAGTGGCCAGCAAGAGACCCAGTACTTC; cdr3_aa: CASSGQQETQYF
v_call: TRBV27; d_call: TRBD2; clone_size: .; j_call: TRBJ2-2; cdr3_nt: TGTGTCAGCAGTTTAGAGGGGCTAGCGGGGGCCCCCACCGGGGAGCTGTTTTTT; cdr3_aa: CVSSLEGLAGAPTGELFF
v_call: TRBV5-6; d_call: TRBD2; clone_size: .; j_call: TRBJ2-7; cdr3_nt: TGTGCCAGCAGCCGTCCGGGACTAAACTACGAGCAGTACTTC; cdr3_aa: CASSRPGLNYEQYF
v_call: TRBV6-6; d_call: TRBD1; clone_size: .; j_call: TRBJ2-7; cdr3_nt: TGTGCCAGCAGTTACGGGCAGGGGGCCCCCTACGAGCAGTACTTC; cdr3_aa: CASSYGQGAPYEQYF
v_call: TRBV4-3; d_call: .; clone_size: .; j_call: TRBJ1-2; cdr3_nt: TGCGCCAGCAGCCAAGGGGTATGGGCAGGTCTATCACCCTACACCTTC; cdr3_aa: CASSQGVWAGLSPYTF
v_call: TRBV5-1; d_call: .; clone_size: .; j_call: TRBJ2-7; cdr3_nt: TGCGCCAGCAGTGAGGCACCTACCTACGAGCAGTACTTC; cdr3_aa: CASSEAPTYEQYF
v_call: TRBV5-4; d_call: .; clone_size: few; j_call: TRBJ2-3; cdr3_nt: TGTGCCAGCAGCTTGGTAGGGGGCCATAGCGGAGATACGCAGTATTTT; cdr3_aa: CASSLVGGHSGDTQYF
v_call: TRBV5-5; d_call: TRBD1; clone_size: few; j_call: TRBJ1-2; cdr3_nt: TGTGCCAGCAACCCCTCCGGGACAGCAGGATATGGCTACACCTTC; cdr3_aa: CASNPSGTAGYGYTF
v_call: TRBV5-4; d_call: .; clone_size: .; j_call: TRBJ1-1; cdr3_nt: TGTGCCAGCAGCTTGATCGGTTCGGCGCGGAGTGAAGCTTTCTTT; cdr3_aa: CASSLIGSARSEAFF
v_call: TRBV5-1; d_call: .; clone_size: .; j_call: TRBJ1-1; cdr3_nt: TGCGCCAGCAGCGAGGGACTTTCGAACACTGAAGCTTTCTTT; cdr3_aa: CASSEGLSNTEAFF